The rows below give T cell receptor beta chains drawn from one sample of a study of CD8 T cells in ankylosing spondylitis. TCRdb independently ran MiXCR on the 5' RACE reads; one entry per CDR3 protein. This table has about 540,000 distinct CDR3 sequences, 10% to 15% appearing once. Sequences were obtained from blood, either unsorted or a sorted T cell fraction (not recorded which). The origin of the receptors is a male donor with ankylosing spondylitis. Each CDR3 is given with its conserved first and last residue.

CDR3 protein | J gene | V gene
CASSLMVGGGQGYTF | TRBJ1-2 | TRBV3-1
CSVLRTASDTQYF | TRBJ2-3 | TRBV20-1
CATSDTDSGSLGEQFF | TRBJ2-1 | TRBV24-1
CASSEANRGSNEQFF | TRBJ2-1 | TRBV6-1
CASSLEATAFYEKLFF | TRBJ1-4 | TRBV11-2
CASSPALEGTEAFF | TRBJ1-1 | TRBV7-9
CASRENLALEQFF | TRBJ2-1 | TRBV7-2
CASIGGLADYTGELFF | TRBJ2-2 | TRBV2
CASSWVFGSGRGNEQFF | TRBJ2-1 | TRBV5-1
CATSDGGAGGDEQFF | TRBJ2-1 | TRBV24-1
CASSLSWDRGETQYF | TRBJ2-5 | TRBV9
CASSSSSATFRRNEQFF | TRBJ2-1 | TRBV24-1
CASSREMQETQYF | TRBJ2-5 | TRBV5-1
CASSEGLAEQFF | TRBJ2-1 | TRBV11-2
CASSAGQAYNEQFF | TRBJ2-1 | TRBV5-1
CASSQEPGGRSYEQYF | TRBJ2-7 | TRBV4-1
CASSPRRGAQGIVQFF | TRBJ2-1 | TRBV14
CSVGQGSQPQHF | TRBJ1-5 | TRBV29-1
CATSDPARVGGNEQFF | TRBJ2-1 | TRBV24-1
CASSLYTGANVLTF | TRBJ2-6 | TRBV13
CASLARLSRGIETQYF | TRBJ2-5 | TRBV12-3/TRBV12-4
CASNRDSANTGELFF | TRBJ2-2 | TRBV12-3/TRBV12-4
CSARDVAGVGLQFF | TRBJ2-1 | TRBV20-1
CAWSRDTIGTEAFF | TRBJ1-1 | TRBV30
CSARQDRYYGYTF | TRBJ1-2 | TRBV20-1
CSARVYGRSGDGYTF | TRBJ1-2 | TRBV20-1
CASSEGTPSSYNEQFF | TRBJ2-1 | TRBV9
CAISERDTQYF | TRBJ2-3 | TRBV10-3
CASSQGLQTTNEKLFF | TRBJ1-4 | TRBV7-9
CATSRDLRTNYGYTF | TRBJ1-2 | TRBV15
CATSREDSTETQYF | TRBJ2-5 | TRBV15
CASSSGRVNEQFF | TRBJ2-1 | TRBV5-1
CSASGGGPRGNTGELFF | TRBJ2-2 | TRBV20-1
CASSLDGSKNIQYF | TRBJ2-4 | TRBV5-4
CASSFQVGEQFF | TRBJ2-1 | TRBV5-1
CSARAQGRVNEQFF | TRBJ2-1 | TRBV20-1
CASSLVWSGMEQFF | TRBJ2-1 | TRBV7-8
CASTSGGSYNEQFF | TRBJ2-1 | TRBV27
CASSQEISQGRNEKLFF | TRBJ1-4 | TRBV4-1
CASSKFRPPGGLYSPLHF | TRBJ1-6 | TRBV21-1
CASSQDRASYGYTF | TRBJ1-2 | TRBV3-1
CSAGLAGEGETQYF | TRBJ2-5 | TRBV20-1
CARSDLMGEQYF | TRBJ2-7 | TRBV9
CASSPDRSARSPFF | TRBJ1-4 | TRBV18
CSARGLAGGLGQYF | TRBJ2-5 | TRBV20-1
CASSPRSQLSGNTIYF | TRBJ1-3 | TRBV12-3/TRBV12-4
CSANGLAGYNEQFF | TRBJ2-1 | TRBV20-1